This T cell receptor (beta chain) derives from a study of T-cell reconstitution after alpha-beta-depleted transplantation in children. It was with unique molecular identifiers that the TCRbeta library was prepared. TCRdb used MiXCR to reprocess the PCR reads, holding one entry per CDR3 protein. The profile shows a few hundred thousand distinct CDR3 sequences, roughly 27% of them singletons. The ends were cut back, 5 bases at V and 3 bases at J, with 14 bases in the middle. The CDR3 runs 15 residues. CDR1 and CDR2 (germline): SEHNR, FQNEAQ (reference sequence). The sequenced sample was PBMCs, obtained before TCRalphabeta/CD19-depleted stem cell transplant. This clonotype was sampled from a boy under two years old with Wiskott-Aldrich syndrome, due to receive a stem cell transplant. The chain employs TRBV7-9 and TRBJ1-3, with D tentatively TRBD1 (6 bases). CDR3 in amino acids: CASSPGQYFGNTIYF. The CDR3 nucleotides are TGTGCCAGCAGCCCAGGACAGTATTTTGGAAACACCATATATTTT. The full variable domain, its missing parts supplied by reference TRBV7-9 and TRBJ1-3, is DTGVSQNPRHKITKRGQNVTFRCDPISEHNRLYWYRQTLGQGPEFLTYFQNEAQLEKSRLLSDRFSAERPKGSFSTLEIQRTEQGDSAMYLCASSPGQYFGNTIYFGEGSWLTVV.